This TCR beta chain was captured by sequencing in a study of T cell repertoires in cytomegalovirus infection. Whole-study context: CMV epitopes in the study were HLA-C-restricted (recently identified) and HLA-B-restricted (well studied). Public TCR beta signatures marked donors with CMV infection and the matching HLA.

One entry per CDR3 protein, called by TCRdb with MiXCR from the reads. In the table there are some 800,000 distinct CDR3 sequences, 25% to 30% of which are singletons. This clonotype appeared once. Its antigen is currently unknown. Germline V gene data show CDR1 as SGDLS and CDR2 as YYNGEE. There are 13 residues in the CDR3. The ends were cut back, 0 bases at V and 9 bases at J, with 7 bases in the middle. Study-level points and caveats: Individuals carrying CMV plus the relevant HLA were identified by cumulative frequency of public TCR beta families. CMV-specific HLA-C-restricted TCR beta clonotypes dominated the ex vivo response.

The sequenced sample was cultured CD8+ T cells from PBMCs, obtained from culture after CMV antigen stimulation. The chain links TRBV9 to TRBJ1-6, with a weak D call TRBD1 (5 bases). The TCR was taken from a human donor in good health (CMV status not recorded). Some clones in this sample may be carry-over from other donors' samples. The CDR3 loop is CASSVGGSSPLHF. The CDR3 DNA reads TGTGCCAGCAGCGTAGGGGGGTCTTCACCCCTCCACTTT.